The 25 T cell receptor beta chains below were found in one sample sequenced in a study of technical replicates of blood from several donors. Here immunoSEQ multiplex PCR was the method, and the copy in TCRdb shows in-frame clones only, minus some. The table has about 94,000 clones, around 95% seen once; the top ten hold 0.2% to 0.25%. Sequences were obtained from T cells isolated from PBMCs. All receptors come from a human donor in good health.

This clone was recorded once. The gene calls are TRBV28 and TRBJ2-7; D is perhaps TRBD1 (5 bases). V dropped 5 bases and J dropped 0 bases, with 23 bases sitting between them. The germline V gene has CDR1 MDHEN and CDR2 SYDVKM. This CDR3 comprises 18 residues. CDR3 amino acids: CASSGPQGFTINSYEQYF. The CDR3 DNA follows: TGTGCCAGCAGTGGCCCCCAGGGCTTTACTATTAACTCCTACGAGCAGTACTTC.

The DNA of the CDR3 is TGTGCCAGCAGCTCGATGGCAGACTATGGCTACACCTTC. This codes for CASSSMADYGYTF. This chain joins TRBV28 and TRBJ1-2; D unresolved. Germline assignment: CDR1 MDHEN and CDR2 SYDVKM. The CDR3 is 13 amino acids. The V end was cut by 6 bases, the J end by 3 bases, with 11 bases between.

The chain couples TRBV13 to TRBJ2-3, with 13 bases aligning to TRBD2. The CDR3 extends over 20 amino acids. With 5 bases clipped from V and 1 base from J, the junction kept 15 bases outside the gene matches. CDR1 is PRHDT, CDR2 FYEKMQ, per germline (reference sequence). The CDR3 DNA follows: TGTGCCAGCAGCACATTGACCGGGACTAGCGGGGTCGTAGGCACAGATACGCAGTATTTT. Its protein product is CASSTLTGTSGVVGTDTQYF.

V is TRBV7-3 and J is TRBJ2-2, with 14 nucleotides matching TRBD2. There are 17 residues in the CDR3. V lost 0 bases, J lost 7 bases, and 4 bases stayed unmatched. Germline CDR1 is SGHTA and CDR2 is FQGTGA. CDR3 DNA sequence: TGTGCCAGCAGCTTAACCGGGACTAGCGGGGGAGTCGGGGAGCTGTTTTTT. It is translated as CASSLTGTSGGVGELFF.

The chain links TRBV7-7 to TRBJ2-2; 14 bases are a match to TRBD2. After removal of 5 bases from V and 5 bases from J, the junction contained 1 base not matched to a gene. The V gene's germline CDR1 is SSHAT and CDR2 FNYEAQ (reference sequence). The CDR3 totals 15 residues. CDR3 residues: CASSGTSGSTGELFF. CDR3 DNA sequence: TGTGCCAGCAGCGGGACTAGCGGGAGTACCGGGGAGCTGTTTTTT.

The chain has TRBV28 and TRBJ2-1; 12 positions agree with TRBD2. The CDR3 covers 16 residues. J was trimmed by 2 bases and V by 4 bases; bases with no gene match: 3. Germline CDR1 reads MDHEN; CDR2 reads SYDVKM. The DNA of the CDR3 is TGTGCCAGCAGTTCCCCTAGCGGGAGGGCCTACAATGAGCAGTTCTTC. Translating gives CASSSPSGRAYNEQFF.

The CDR3 nucleotides are TGTGCCAGCGGGAACGGGGGGGCCGAGACAGATACGCAGTATTTT. Translation gives CASGNGGAETDTQYF. The rearrangement joins TRBV9 to TRBJ2-3; 8 bases align to TRBD2. Germline V gene sequence: CDR1 SGDLS, CDR2 YYNGEE. The CDR3 has 15 amino acids. The V segment lost 7 bases and the J segment 3 bases; nucleotides outside the gene matches: 10.

V gene TRBV5-1 combines with J gene TRBJ1-1, with 8 bases fitting TRBD1. Germline V lookup: CDR1 SGHRS, CDR2 YFSETQ. V dropped 3 bases and J dropped 8; count of bases not matched to a gene: 3. CDR3 length: 12 residues. CDR3 in amino acids: CASSWTGLEAFF. The CDR3 DNA sequence: TGCGCCAGCAGCTGGACAGGGTTGGAAGCTTTCTTT. Variable domain in full (rest from reference TRBV5-1 and TRBJ1-1): KAGVTQTPRYLIKTRGQQVTLSCSPISGHRSVSWYQQTPGQGLQFLFEYFSETQRNKGNFPGRFSGRQFSNSRSEMNVSTLELGDSALYLCASSWTGLEAFFGQGTRLTVV.

The chain's CDR3 is CASSEAWGGNEQFF. CDR3 sequence (DNA): TGTGCCAGCAGTGAAGCATGGGGGGGCAATGAGCAGTTCTTC. V is TRBV6-1 and J is TRBJ2-1, with 7 bases identical to TRBD2. CDR3 length equals 14 residues. With V trimmed by 0 bases and J by 6 bases, 2 bases remained unmatched. Looked up from germline, CDR1 is MNHNS and CDR2 is SASEGT.

This clone came up once. The V and J genes are TRBV7-9 and TRBJ2-5; TRBD1 aligns across 11 bases. V shed 5 bases and J 5 bases; nucleotides not matched to a gene: 7. Per the germline V gene, CDR1 is SEHNR and CDR2 is FQNEAQ (reference sequence). The CDR3 is made up of 15 amino acids. CDR3 sequence reads: CASSPGTGGWETQYF. The DNA of the CDR3 is TGTGCCAGCAGCCCAGGGACAGGGGGTTGGGAGACCCAGTACTTC.

Details on this clone: The same CDR3 is also encoded by other DNA sequences in this sample. V usage is TRBV28 and J usage is TRBJ1-2, with TRBD1 matching 7 bases. Germline V gene sequence: CDR1 MDHEN, CDR2 SYDVKM. This CDR3 spans 13 amino acids. V was clipped by 3 bases and J by 2 bases; unmatched bases: 0. The CDR3: CASSLTGNYGYTF. CDR3 nucleotides: TGTGCCAGCAGTTTGACAGGGAACTATGGCTACACCTTC.

The chain employs TRBV6-6 and TRBJ2-2; 9 bases match TRBD1. V shed 5 bases, J shed 1 base, and the junction held 5 bases outside the gene matches. Germline V lookup: CDR1 MNHNY, CDR2 SVGAGI (reference sequence). This CDR3 has 16 residues. CDR3 protein: CASSRTTGGNTGELFF. CDR3 sequence (DNA): TGTGCCAGCAGTCGTACGACAGGGGGGAACACCGGGGAGCTGTTTTTT.

J is TRBJ2-7 and V is TRBV9; TRBD2 agrees at 12 bases. From germline, CDR1 is SGDLS and CDR2 YYNGEE. V shed 3 bases and J 2 bases; nucleotides not matched to a gene: 6. The CDR3 length is 16 residues. The chain's CDR3 is CASSDNLAGGTYEQYF. The CDR3 DNA reads as TGTGCCAGCAGCGACAACCTAGCGGGGGGGACCTACGAGCAGTACTTC.

The V and J genes are TRBV19 and TRBJ1-5, with unresolved D. Per the germline V gene, CDR1 is LNHDA and CDR2 is SQIVND (reference sequence). The CDR3 has 14 residues. Deletions cut 5 bases from V and 5 bases from J, with 13 bases between. The CDR3 here is CASSFTVTDQPQHF. CDR3 nucleotides: TGTGCCAGTAGTTTTACAGTTACAGATCAGCCCCAGCATTTT.

About this clone: In the same sample, other DNA sequences code for this CDR3. CDR3 in amino acids: CASSPAGGYEQYF. The DNA of the CDR3 is TGTGCCAGCTCACCGGCGGGAGGCTACGAGCAGTACTTC. This sequence joins TRBV18 and TRBJ2-7; 8 positions match TRBD2. Germline V lookup: CDR1 KGHSH, CDR2 LQKENI. V lost 3 bases and J lost 3; bases outside the gene matches: 1. This CDR3 has 13 amino acids.

This clone has only a few counts. This chain links TRBV7-9 with TRBJ1-2, with TRBD1 as a possible D gene (6 bases). V was pared by 1 base and J by 10 bases, with 13 bases between. This CDR3 is built from 13 residues. Germline lookup yields CDR1 SEHNR and CDR2 FQNEAQ (reference sequence). As DNA, the CDR3 is TGTGCCAGCAGCTTAGACAGGGAGTTGGACTACACCTTC. Its translation is CASSLDRELDYTF.

The table lists this clone with a count of one. The rearrangement links TRBV5-1 to TRBJ2-2; TRBD2 matches 9 bases. After removal of 3 bases from V and 4 bases from J, the junction contained 7 bases not matched to a gene. The CDR3 is made up of 16 amino acids. CDR1 SGHRS and CDR2 YFSETQ come from the germline V gene. CDR3 DNA: TGCGCCAGCAGCTCTGGGCTAGCGGGGACCACCGGGGAGCTGTTTTTT. It yields the protein CASSSGLAGTTGELFF.

V and J are TRBV7-6 and TRBJ2-5; possible D gene TRBD2, 6 bases. Germline values: CDR1 SGHVS, CDR2 FNYEAQ. V was cut by 0 bases and J by 4 bases, with 12 bases left in between. This CDR3 region has 15 residues. The CDR3 DNA sequence: TGTGCCAGCAGCTTAGCGGTGCAGGGAGGAGAGACCCAGTACTTC. It encodes CASSLAVQGGETQYF.

This clone has just one count. This chain links TRBV6-1 with TRBJ1-1, with 7 bases that match TRBD1. This CDR3 has 15 amino acids. The J segment lost 7 bases and the V segment lost 2 bases, leaving 10 bases of the junction unmatched. Germline CDR1 MNHNS, CDR2 SASEGT. CDR3 bases: TGTGCCAGCAGTGAATTAGCAGGGGGAATAAGTGAAGCTTTCTTT. Translation gives CASSELAGGISEAFF.

The gene calls are TRBV7-8 and TRBJ1-4; 8 bases map to TRBD1. Germline V gene data show CDR1 as SGHVS and CDR2 as FQNEAQ. The CDR3 consists of 15 residues. J was trimmed by 8 bases and V by 1 base; bases with no gene match: 6. Here the CDR3 DNA reads TGTGCCAGCAGCTTAGGGACAGGGTTATACGAAAAACTGTTTTTT. Protein sequence: CASSLGTGLYEKLFF.

This clone came up once. A junction boundary mismatches the germline segment, possibly from a read error. The chain joins TRBV9 to TRBJ1-5; D is undetermined. The CDR3 contains 11 residues. CDR1 and CDR2 (germline): SGDLS, YYNGEE. The DNA for the CDR3 is TGTGCCAGCAGCGACAATAAGCCCCAGCATTTT. Translation gives CASSDNKPQHF.

This chain links TRBV7-9 with TRBJ1-2, with D maybe TRBD1 (6 bases). Germline CDR1 reads SEHNR; CDR2 reads FQNEAQ (reference sequence). The CDR3 consists of 14 residues. Trimming shortened V by 5 bases and J by 6 bases, and 16 bases separated the two germline ends. CDR3 in amino acids: CASSPDRNSNGYTF. The CDR3 DNA reads TGTGCCAGCAGCCCCGACAGGAATAGTAATGGCTACACCTTC.

V and J are TRBV27 and TRBJ2-1; 12 bases are a match to TRBD2. V lost 0 bases to trimming and J lost 1 base; unmatched junction nucleotides: 16. This CDR3 comprises 22 residues. Germline CDR1 and CDR2: MNHEY and SMNVEV (reference sequence). The CDR3: CASSLSFGLAGGPGFSYNEQFF. DNA for the CDR3: TGTGCCAGCAGTTTATCGTTTGGGCTAGCGGGAGGGCCGGGATTTTCCTACAATGAGCAGTTCTTC.

The chain employs TRBV10-3 and TRBJ2-3; 11 nucleotides line up with TRBD2. Trimming removed 3 bases from V and 3 bases from J; junction bases left unmatched: 8. The V gene's germline CDR1 is ENHRY and CDR2 SYGVKD. The length of the CDR3 is 17 residues. This CDR3 is CAISELTSGSTTDTQYF. The CDR3 bases are TGTGCCATCAGTGAACTCACTAGCGGGAGTACGACAGATACGCAGTATTTT.

The J gene is TRBJ1-5, the V gene TRBV28; a possible D gene is TRBD1 (5 bases). The CDR3 is 15 residues long. Germline CDR1 is MDHEN and CDR2 is SYDVKM. V lost 4 bases and J 6 bases, leaving 16 bases between the germline ends. The CDR3 region has the DNA TGTGCCAGCAGTTCCCACCAGGGTATCAGTCAGCCCCAGCATTTT. This encodes CASSSHQGISQPQHF.